This TCR beta chain was obtained from a study of identical twins (dated by TCRdb to the mid-2010s). In terms of the full investigation: TCR alpha and beta repertoires from monozygotic twins, unrelated adults of various ages and cord blood were deep-sequenced to test whether fetal clonotypes persist. To rule out contamination, the twin experiments were replicated at different times with different library preparation protocols.

Concerning this clonotype itself: Which antigen it targets is not known. Qualities for individual bases were not recorded, and no much larger clone is one base off.

V and J lose 2 bases and 7 bases, and a span of 14 bases separates them. The CDR3 starts with the cysteine, ends with the phenylalanine, and has 13 residues. Only the CDR3 region is kept as DNA, spanning 39 bases read in frame from base 1. CDR1 and CDR2, looked up from the germline V gene, are SQVTM and ANQGSEA. Receptor amplification or capture employed 5' RACE. The data were produced on an Illumina HiSeq 2000. A universal primer binding site was introduced by template switching, and a unique molecular identifier was present in the final cDNA, enabling accurate counting of TCR cDNA molecules. Specific primers in the conserved constant-segment region were used to synthesize first-strand cDNA for TCR alpha and beta chains. To control for contamination, each cDNA library was double barcoded with a SMART-Mk sample barcode plus Illumina barcodes. Two successive PCR steps introduced TruSeq adapter sequences along with Illumina sample barcodes. TCR alpha and beta cDNA libraries were sequenced on the Illumina HiSeq platform with custom primers. The original pipeline was this. MiGEC processed the raw reads to extract unique molecular identifiers, while MiXCR was used to determine the CDR3 positions. Recombination models were inferred per individual with the repgenHMM and IGoR tools using an EM algorithm. Shared clonotype analysis was performed with the tcR package in R, normalizing sharing by the product of cloneset sizes. To study raw recombination without the effects of thymic and clonal selection, out-of-frame nonproductive sequences were analyzed. In TCRdb, the public reads were trimmed at Q25 with fastp and aligned with MiXCR, with productive beta chains retained. Each record represents a unique CDR3 protein, reported with the most common genes and DNA among its rows. V and J calls and clone size were set by TCRdb, not the authors. This sample holds about 1.7 million distinct CDR3 sequences; around 33% were observed only once. The biggest ten clones account for 0.25% to 0.3% of the sample.

The investigation overall reported the following: Because the same donors could not be followed over many years, the conclusions depended on cross-sectional statistical analysis. Abundant cord blood beta clonotypes had fewer insertions, young adult naive repertoires showed a similar but weaker trend, and memory repertoires showed no such trend. In monozygotic twins, out-of-frame TCR alpha sharing was systematically underestimated by recombination models, although the models agreed with sharing between unrelated individuals. Invariant T cells such as MAIT and iNKT could partly confound zero-insertion analyses, though diverse VJ usage argued against this for most clonotypes. The excess sharing between twins in beta out-of-frame sequences was weaker because fewer shared sequences reduced the signal-to-noise ratio. Out-of-frame TCR alpha sequences shared between twins showed an excess of low generation-probability sequences compared with coincidental sharing between unrelated individuals.

All donors were healthy Caucasians. The source is a newborn girl in good health. The sequenced sample consisted of cord blood. The rearrangement combines TRBV29-1 with TRBJ1-2; TRBD1 is perhaps the D gene, given 5 matching bases. The CDR3 region has the sequence CSVETAGRGGYTF. The DNA is as follows: TGCAGCGTTGAAACGGCGGGGAGGGGTGGCTACACCTTC.